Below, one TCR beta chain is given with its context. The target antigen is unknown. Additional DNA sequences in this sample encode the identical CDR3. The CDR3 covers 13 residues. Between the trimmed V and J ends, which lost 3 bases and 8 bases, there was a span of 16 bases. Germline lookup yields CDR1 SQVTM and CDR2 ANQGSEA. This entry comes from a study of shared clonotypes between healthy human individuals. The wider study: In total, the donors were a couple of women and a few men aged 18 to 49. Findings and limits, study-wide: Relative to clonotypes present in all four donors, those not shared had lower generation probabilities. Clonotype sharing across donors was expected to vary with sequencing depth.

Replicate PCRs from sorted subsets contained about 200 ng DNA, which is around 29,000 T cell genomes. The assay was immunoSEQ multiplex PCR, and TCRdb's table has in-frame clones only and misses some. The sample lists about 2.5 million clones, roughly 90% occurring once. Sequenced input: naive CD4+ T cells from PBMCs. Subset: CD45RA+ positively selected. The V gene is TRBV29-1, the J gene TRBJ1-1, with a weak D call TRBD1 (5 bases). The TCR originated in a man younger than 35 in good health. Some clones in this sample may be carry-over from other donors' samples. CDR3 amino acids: CSVEGTGGTEAFF. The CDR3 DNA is TGCAGCGTTGAGGGAACGGGGGGGACGGAAGCTTTCTTT.